The TCR beta chain under discussion was sequenced for a study of CD8+ T cells in alopecia areata. Noted treatment: oral pan-JAK inhibitor, 5-10 mg twice daily. Peripheral blood, together with lesional scalp punch biopsies, was collected from alopecia areata patients. RNA extraction and reverse transcription yielded cDNA as sequencing template. TCRdb's table, derived via immunoSEQ multiplex PCR, lists solely in-frame clones and lacks some. The sample contains approximately 18,000 clones, approximately 59% of which appear only once. Trimming pared 7 bases from V and 1 base from J, leaving 16 bases between. Germline-derived CDR1 and CDR2 are MRHNA and SNTAGT. The CDR3 has 15 residues. Notes on the study in general: Lesional scalp displayed greater clonality than normal scalp, most notably in alopecia totalis/universalis. Sequencing of scalp samples also includes resident alphabeta T cells from normal skin.

Remarks on this clone: The antigen is not known.

This rearrangement joins TRBV6-4 to TRBJ1-1; no clear D. The clonotype originates from a human donor with alopecia areata. Sequencing used skin, obtained at week 4, from a patient treated with tofacitinib. The CDR3 protein is CASTPSPEGNTEAFF. The CDR3 coding sequence is TGTGCCAGCACCCCCTCCCCGGAGGGGAACACTGAAGCTTTCTTT.